These 13 T cell receptor beta chains were all obtained from the same sample, sequenced in a study of cytomegalovirus exposure and HLA in healthy donors. With 60 Vbeta and 13 Jbeta primers, the PCR was carried out. The protocol was immunoSEQ multiplex PCR, while the TCRdb copy is restricted to in-frame clones and leaves out a portion. Here the sample spans about 160,000 clones, 70% to 90% being singletons. The specimen was PBMCs. These receptors were obtained from a man younger than 35 in good health and CMV-seropositive.

This clone was seen only a few times. This chain joins TRBV6-1 and TRBJ1-3; possible D gene TRBD1, 6 bases. Germline V gives CDR1 MNHNS, CDR2 SASEGT. CDR3 length equals 13 residues. Trimming shortened V by 10 bases and J by 2 bases, and 12 bases separated the two germline ends. CDR3 in amino acids: CAIYRVPGNTIYF. Written as DNA, the CDR3 is TGTGCCATATACAGGGTTCCTGGAAACACCATATATTTT.

This clone has just a few counts. This chain connects TRBV5-4 to TRBJ2-5; 12 positions agree with TRBD2. This CDR3 region has 16 residues. Germline loops: CDR1 SGHNT, CDR2 YYREEE (reference sequence). V trimming: 0 bases; J trimming: 2 bases; junction bases outside the gene matches: 2. The CDR3 reads CASSLGGTSGQETQYF. The CDR3 nucleotides read TGTGCCAGCAGCTTGGGGGGGACTAGCGGGCAAGAGACCCAGTACTTC. The whole variable domain, remainder taken from reference TRBV5-4 and TRBJ2-5, is ETGVTQSPTHLIKTRGQQVTLRCSSQSGHNTVSWYQQALGQGPQFIFQYYREEENGRGNFPPRFSGLQFPNYSSELNVNALELDDSALYLCASSLGGTSGQETQYFGPGTRLLVL.

V is TRBV6-5 and J is TRBJ1-5, with D tentatively TRBD1 (5 bases). The germline CDR1 and CDR2 sequences are MNHEY and SVGAGI. V lost 4 bases and J 5 bases, leaving 9 bases between the germline ends. This CDR3 is built from 13 residues. CDR3 amino acids: CASSLGLHQPQHF. The CDR3 nucleotides read TGTGCCAGCAGTTTGGGGCTGCATCAGCCCCAGCATTTT.

This chain joins TRBV30 and TRBJ1-5, with TRBD1 matching 9 bases. This CDR3 has 15 residues. V shed 0 bases, J shed 5 bases, and the junction held 5 bases outside the gene matches. Germline V gene lookup returns CDR1 GTSNPN and CDR2 SVGIG (reference sequence). CDR3 bases: TGTGCCTGGAGTGTAACGACAGGGGGTTATCAGCCCCAGCATTTT. This encodes CAWSVTTGGYQPQHF.

The rearrangement uses TRBV6-5 and TRBJ2-7; D might be TRBD2 (6 bases). Germline V gives CDR1 MNHEY, CDR2 SVGAGI. The CDR3 totals 15 residues. V lost 5 bases to trimming and J lost 1 base, with 15 bases between them. This CDR3 reads CASSAQRALSYEQYF. The CDR3, as DNA: TGTGCCAGCAGTGCGCAGCGGGCGCTGTCCTACGAGCAGTACTTC.

The genes are TRBV7-9 and TRBJ2-1; 7 nucleotides agree with TRBD2. The CDR3 length is 11 residues. V shed 3 bases and J 10 bases; nucleotides not matched to a gene: 0. Germline CDR1 and CDR2: SEHNR and FQNEAQ (reference sequence). The CDR3: CASSFSGEQFF. DNA for the CDR3: TGTGCCAGCAGCTTTAGCGGGGAGCAGTTCTTC.

This clone appeared a few times. The chain uses TRBV11-2 and TRBJ1-3; tentative D call: TRBD1 (6 bases). This CDR3 has 14 amino acids. The germline V and J ends were trimmed by 7 bases and 7 bases, with 17 bases remaining between them. The germline gives CDR1 SGHAT, CDR2 FQNNGV. CDR3 DNA sequence: TGTGCCAGCACCCCGGGCAACAGGGCCAACACCATATATTTT. This gives the protein CASTPGNRANTIYF.

V is TRBV5-1 and J is TRBJ2-3; no definite D call. This CDR3 contains 15 residues. Trimming pared 0 bases from V and 4 bases from J, leaving 12 bases between. Germline V gene lookup returns CDR1 SGHRS and CDR2 YFSETQ. The CDR3 sequence is CASSLEELIPDTQYF. The CDR3 bases are TGCGCCAGCAGCTTGGAAGAGCTCATTCCAGATACGCAGTATTTT.

The chain recombines TRBV13 with TRBJ2-5; unclear D gene. Germline assignment: CDR1 PRHDT and CDR2 FYEKMQ (reference sequence). The CDR3 length is 12 residues. V was cut by 5 bases and J by 3 bases, with 7 bases left in between. CDR3 sequence (DNA): TGTGCCAGCAGCCCATCAAAAGAGACCCAGTACTTC. Protein product: CASSPSKETQYF.

The rearrangement links TRBV4-1 to TRBJ2-1, with TRBD1 identical over 8 bases. Per the germline V gene, CDR1 is MGHRA and CDR2 is YSYEKL. CDR3 length equals 15 residues. The V gene end was trimmed by 5 bases and the J gene end by 6 bases; junction bases not matched to a gene: 9. CDR3 sequence: CASSSDRDAGNEQFF. The CDR3 DNA sequence: TGCGCCAGCAGCTCGGACAGGGACGCAGGCAATGAGCAGTTCTTC.

The chain employs TRBV7-2 and TRBJ2-4, with D perhaps TRBD1 (6 bases). Germline V lookup: CDR1 SGHTA, CDR2 FQGNSA. The CDR3 sequence is 14 residues long. The V and J ends lost 2 bases and 4 bases respectively, with 9 bases between them. The CDR3 spells CASSLKQGKNIQYF. The CDR3 nucleotides are TGTGCCAGCAGCTTAAAACAGGGTAAAAACATTCAGTACTTC. The variable domain in full, with the rest retrieved from reference TRBV7-2 and TRBJ2-4, is GAGVSQSPSNKVTEKGKDVELRCDPISGHTALYWYRQSLGQGLEFLIYFQGNSAPDKSGLPSDRFSAERTGGSVSTLTIQRTQQEDSAVYLCASSLKQGKNIQYFGAGTRLSVL.

Concerning this clone itself: Other DNA variants within this sample encode the same CDR3. The chain is built from TRBV30 and TRBJ2-7, with TRBD1 as a possible D gene (6 bases). CDR1 GTSNPN and CDR2 SVGIG come from the germline V gene (reference sequence). Between the trimmed V and J ends, which lost 0 bases and 2 bases, there was a span of 11 bases. This CDR3 region has 14 residues. In DNA, the CDR3 is TGTGCCTGGAGTGTAGGCCCAGGGGCCTACGAGCAGTACTTC. This encodes CAWSVGPGAYEQYF. Combining the CDR3 with reference TRBV30 and TRBJ2-7 gives the whole variable domain SQTIHQWPATLVQPVGSPLSLECTVEGTSNPNLYWYRQAAGRGLQLLFYSVGIGQISSEVPQNLSASRPQDRQFILSSKKLLLSDSGFYLCAWSVGPGAYEQYFGPGTRLTVT.

CDR3: CASSSAGTGGYGYTF. The CDR3 nucleotides are TGTGCCAGCAGCTCCGCCGGGACAGGAGGCTATGGCTACACCTTC. The V and J genes are TRBV7-9 and TRBJ1-2, with 8 nucleotides matching TRBD1. The CDR3 has 15 amino acids. V lost 4 bases, J lost 4 bases, and 8 bases stayed unmatched. Germline assignment: CDR1 SEHNR and CDR2 FQNEAQ (reference sequence).